This T cell receptor beta chain originates from a study of CD8+CD57+ T cells in acquired aplastic anemia (dated by TCRdb to about 2018). A note on the overall study: On average, sorted CD4+ and CD8+ cells yielded around 3.5 ug of extracted DNA, with a range of about 0.18 to 27.4 ug. CD8+CD57+ expansion was defined as a frequency above the mean frequency observed in healthy subjects.

Profiling of TCR beta VDJ combinations and CDR3 sequences used genomic DNA as the template. TCR repertoire sequencing was run on an Illumina HiSeq 2000. The authors' analysis ran thus. Repertoires were assessed using TRBV/TRBJ rearrangement plots, CDR3 size and DJ length profiles, and Simpson's diversity index. The immunodominant clone was defined as the most abundant DNA sequence in deep sequencing data. CDR3 amino acid sequences were checked for sharing between subjects and were compared against published repertoires and the VDJdb database. TCRdb took the public reads, trimmed them with fastp at Q25, ran MiXCR for clone calling and kept in-frame beta chains. CDR3 protein sequences are deduplicated, and each keeps its most common genes and DNA. Here the V and J calls rest on TCRdb's processing, not on the authors' analysis. A total of under 200,000 distinct CDR3 sequences appear in this sample, 65% to 75% of them only once. The ten largest clones capture around 45% of the sample.

What the research found in general, with its limitations: Between patients and healthy controls, no significant difference in CD8+ Simpson's diversity was found (P=0.060). Around 30 CD8+ CDR3 sequences were found in both patients and controls but appeared to be highly expressed in patients and within the immunodominant clones of the patients.

Flow cytometry had shown CD8+CD57+ cell expansion in the patients selected for sequencing. Every patient had severe acquired aplastic anemia, diagnosed using the International Study of Aplastic Anemia and Agranulocytosis and Camitta criteria. At the time blood was sampled, none of the patients had received any therapy. TCR repertoires of sorted CD4+ and CD8+ blood T cells from severe aplastic anemia patients and healthy subjects were deep-sequenced in the study. Patients were enrolled in the USA under clinicaltrials.gov protocols 00001620, 01623167, 00001397, 00071045, 00081523 and 00961064. Ficoll-Paque density gradient centrifugation was used to isolate peripheral blood mononuclear cells. Before DNA extraction, CD4+ and CD8+ T cells were sorted by FACS or by magnetic beads. On this clonotype: This receptor's antigen is unknown. Base qualities are not at hand, and no much larger clone is one base apart.

Looking up the germline V gene (reference sequence) yields CDR1 SEHNR and CDR2 FQNEAQ. The CDR3, cysteine through phenylalanine, is 15 amino acids long. Just CDR3 DNA is preserved here, 45 bases in frame from base 1. V loses 4 bases at its end and J loses 3 bases; junction bases beyond the gene matches: 5. The rearrangement joined TRBV7-9 to TRBJ2-2; 7 of the junction bases match TRBD1. The clonotype originates from a human donor with aplastic anemia. Sample: sorted CD4+, CD8+, or CD8+CD57+ T cells (not recorded which) from PBMCs. The nucleotide sequence is TGTGCCAGCAGCTCAGGACAGGTTTACACCGGGGAGCTGTTTTTT. The translation is CASSSGQVYTGELFF.